This T cell receptor beta chain was identified during a study of blood T cell repertoires in COVID-19. The CDR3 loop spans 16 amino acids. After removal of 1 base from V and 4 bases from J, the junction contained 7 bases not matched to a gene. CDR1 is LGHDT, CDR2 YNNKEL, per germline (reference sequence). The data were produced by immunoSEQ multiplex PCR, yet TCRdb's version contains in-frame clones alone and is incomplete. The sample has some 300,000 clones; approximately 91% are singletons. Material for sequencing was PBMCs or T cells enriched from blood (not recorded which). This TCR was recovered from a woman in her forties who had recovered from COVID-19. This chain connects TRBV3-1 (or the pseudogene TRBV3-2) to TRBJ1-2, with TRBD1 identical over 9 bases. Written as DNA, the CDR3 is TGTGCCAGCAGCCAAGTATGGGACAGGGCTAGCTATGGCTACACCTTC. Translation: CASSQVWDRASYGYTF.